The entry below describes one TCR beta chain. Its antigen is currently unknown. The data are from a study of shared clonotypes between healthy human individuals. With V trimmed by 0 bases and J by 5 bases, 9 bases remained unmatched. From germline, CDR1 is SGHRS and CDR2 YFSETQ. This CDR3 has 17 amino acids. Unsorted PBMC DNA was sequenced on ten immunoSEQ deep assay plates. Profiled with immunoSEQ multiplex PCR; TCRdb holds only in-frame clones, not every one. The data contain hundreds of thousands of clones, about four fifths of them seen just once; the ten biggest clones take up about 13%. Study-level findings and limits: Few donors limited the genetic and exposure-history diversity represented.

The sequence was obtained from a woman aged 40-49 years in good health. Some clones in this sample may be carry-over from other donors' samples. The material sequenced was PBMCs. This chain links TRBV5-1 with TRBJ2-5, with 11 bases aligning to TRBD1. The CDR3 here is CASSLGTGGHPSETQYF. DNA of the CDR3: TGCGCCAGCAGCTTGGGGACAGGGGGCCATCCTAGCGAGACCCAGTACTTC. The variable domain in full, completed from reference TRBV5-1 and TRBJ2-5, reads KAGVTQTPRYLIKTRGQQVTLSCSPISGHRSVSWYQQTPGQGLQFLFEYFSETQRNKGNFPGRFSGRQFSNSRSEMNVSTLELGDSALYLCASSLGTGGHPSETQYFGPGTRLLVL.